This record looks at one TCR beta chain sequence and its context. These data are taken from a study of blood T cell repertoires in COVID-19. In the study overall: The United States, Italy and Spain were the sources of the acute and convalescent COVID-19 samples. Sample material is recorded as cDNA or gDNA derived from T cells, B-cell-depleted T cells, or PBMCs.

The germline V gene encodes CDR1 MNHEY and CDR2 SVGAGI. CDR3 length: 14 residues. The ends were cut back, 11 bases at V and 2 bases at J, with 18 bases in the middle. Methods used by the authors: Using reference gene primer amplification, nucleated cell counts were estimated. The table came from immunoSEQ multiplex PCR; TCRdb's copy has only in-frame clones and leaves some out. That table gives V, J and clone size, and the DNA gave D and trimming. This table has about 100,000 clones, 90% to 95% appearing once. Sequencing was done on a sample of peripheral blood. The TCR was taken from a man in his sixties with acute or convalescent COVID-19. The V and J genes are TRBV6-5 and TRBJ1-2, with D perhaps TRBD1 (5 bases). As DNA, the CDR3 is TGTGCCGCGGGGCGGGTCCCTCCCAACTATGGCTACACCTTC. Protein product: CAAGRVPPNYGYTF.